The sequence of this TCR beta chain was determined in a study of control samples from healthy donors and cancer patients. Germline V gene data show CDR1 as SEHNR and CDR2 as FQNEAQ (reference sequence). Trimming took off 5 bases at V and 8 bases at J, with 16 bases between the two ends. This CDR3 region has 14 residues. TCRdb keeps only in-frame clones here, not all; method: immunoSEQ multiplex PCR. The sample includes over 100,000 clones, over 80% of them seen just once. The clonotype originates from a woman in her forties or fifties in good health. Sequenced input: blood. This sequence joins TRBV7-9 and TRBJ2-4; no clear D. The CDR3 sequence: CASSPDTRSDIQYF. As DNA, the CDR3 is TGTGCCAGCAGCCCTGACACCCGGTCGGACATTCAGTACTTC.